What follows describes a single T cell receptor beta chain. The CDR3 is made up of 12 amino acids. With 2 bases removed from V and 10 bases from J, the gap between germline ends came to 10 bases. Germline values: CDR1 SGHRS, CDR2 YFSETQ. Primers used in a second PCR of roughly 6 to 12 cycles were a sample-barcoded 5' primer and a J-beta primer mix. From the 5' RACE reads, TCRdb called clonotypes with MiXCR, one entry per CDR3 protein. This table has roughly 2 million distinct CDR3 sequences, around 48% appearing once. Healthy individuals of Caucasian origin from Russia, aged roughly 6 to 100, served as donors. The sample belongs to a study of blood T cells in healthy people across ages.

The sequence was collected from a woman aged 40 to 49 in good health. The source material was blood. The chain uses TRBV5-1 and TRBJ2-1, with D uncertain. The CDR3 coding sequence is TGCGCCAGCAGCTTCATCGAAAGGGAGCAGTTCTTC. This codes for CASSFIEREQFF.